The sample holds a few counts of the clone carrying this T cell receptor (beta chain). Its cognate antigen is unknown. The CDR3 extends over 14 amino acids. CDR1 and CDR2 from the germline V gene are MNHNY and SVGAGI (reference sequence). The V gene end was trimmed by 0 bases and the J gene end by 5 bases; junction bases not matched to a gene: 3. TCRdb fed the 5' RACE reads into MiXCR, producing one record per CDR3 protein. The sample includes 150,000 or so distinct CDR3 sequences, roughly 12% of them seen just once. The data derive from a study of T-cell memory formation after mild COVID-19. General study points: Memory cells collected pre-infection included some clones that later responded, suggesting cross-reactive memory joined. The study found balanced CD4/CD8 in clones contracting day 15 to 85 and a CD4+ lean in later expanders. For contracting clones, CD4+ ones sat mainly in CM and EM, CD8+ in EMRA.

This receptor was identified in a man between 18 and 29 years old who had mild COVID-19 (a few samples of this study predate the infection). Cell type and time point are not known. The sample comprised PBMCs or a T cell subset sorted from them (not recorded which). The J gene is TRBJ2-7, the V gene TRBV6-6, with 8 bases fitting TRBD2. The CDR3 region has the DNA TGTGCCAGCAGTTACTCTCGGGGGGGCAACGAGCAGTACGTC. It translates to CASSYSRGGNEQYV.